Sequencing of this T cell receptor (beta chain) was carried out in a study of Ad26.COV2.S vaccination and SARS-CoV-2 variants. This table comes from immunoSEQ multiplex PCR, and its TCRdb copy is limited to in-frame clones, with some not included. The sample shows about 480,000 clones, 70% to 90% of them seen only once. The CDR3 has 17 residues. V lost 1 base, J lost 4 bases, and 11 bases stayed unmatched. Germline-derived CDR1 and CDR2 are SGHDT and YYEEEE. Stated treatment: 15 to 20 received Ad26.COV2.S at low or high dose, single or two shots; 5 received placebo; per-sample allocation not given. Repertoires come from day 63 after the first vaccine or placebo injection.

The source is a person aged 18-60 years who received the Ad26.COV2.S COVID-19 vaccine or a placebo. The material was peripheral blood, obtained in a trial of Ad26.COV2.S vaccine versus placebo. This chain connects TRBV5-6 to TRBJ2-1; 7 nucleotides line up with TRBD2. CDR3 residues: CASSLFSGGSSYNEQFF. The CDR3 region has the DNA TGTGCCAGCAGCTTGTTCTCTGGCGGGAGTTCTTACAATGAGCAGTTCTTC. Looking up the rest from reference TRBV5-6 and TRBJ2-1 gives the full variable domain: DAGVTQSPTHLIKTRGQQVTLRCSPKSGHDTVSWYQQALGQGPQFIFQYYEEEERQRGNFPDRFSGHQFPNYSSELNVNALLLGDSALYLCASSLFSGGSSYNEQFFGPGTRLTVL.